This T cell receptor beta chain is drawn from a study of identical twins. Study-wide results and caveats: Abundant beta clonotypes from cord blood bore fewer insertions; memory repertoires lacked this pattern.

This clonotype was picked up a small number of times. The antigen remains undetermined. The CDR3 loop spans 16 amino acids. With V trimmed by 0 bases and J by 2 bases, 5 bases remained unmatched. CDR1 and CDR2 from the germline V gene are MNHEY and SVGAGI. Each CDR3 protein gets one entry after TCRdb re-called the 5' RACE reads with MiXCR. This sample has about 450,000 distinct CDR3 sequences, with around 20% found just once. Sequencing used naive T cells sorted from blood. V gene TRBV6-5 combines with J gene TRBJ2-5; 8 nucleotides agree with TRBD2. This sequence was found in a man aged 50 to 59 in good health. The CDR3 loop reads CASSYSWASGQETQYF. CDR3 nucleotide sequence: TGTGCCAGCAGTTACTCTTGGGCTAGCGGGCAAGAGACCCAGTACTTC.